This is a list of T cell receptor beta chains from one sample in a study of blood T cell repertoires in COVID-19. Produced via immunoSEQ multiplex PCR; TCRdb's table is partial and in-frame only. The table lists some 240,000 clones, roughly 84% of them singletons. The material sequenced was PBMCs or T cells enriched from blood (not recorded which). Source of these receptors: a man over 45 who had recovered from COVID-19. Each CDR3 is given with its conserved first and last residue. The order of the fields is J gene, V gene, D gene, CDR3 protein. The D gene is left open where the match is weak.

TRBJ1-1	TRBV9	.	CASSVGAVNTEAFF
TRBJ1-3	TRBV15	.	CATSSNRDTGNTIYF
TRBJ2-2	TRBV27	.	CASSLVGETGELFF
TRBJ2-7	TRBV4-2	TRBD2	CASSQDLSSGSPYEQYF
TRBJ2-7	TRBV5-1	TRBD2	CASSLLAGWEEQYF
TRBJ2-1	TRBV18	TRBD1	CASSPRQGAVNEQFF
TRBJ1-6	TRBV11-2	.	CASSTSSYNSPLHF
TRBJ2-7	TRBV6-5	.	CASSYSRPGVRFEQYF
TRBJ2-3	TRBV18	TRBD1	CASSGQGKDTQYF
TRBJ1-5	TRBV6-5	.	CASTLGVSGEPQHF
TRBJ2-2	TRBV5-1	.	CASSSEGVGNTGELFF
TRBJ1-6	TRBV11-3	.	CASSHTIAGANNSPLHF
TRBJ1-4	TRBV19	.	CASSPDNEGITEKLFF
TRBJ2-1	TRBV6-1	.	CASSEVADLRLF
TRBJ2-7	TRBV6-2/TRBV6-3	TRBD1	CASSPAGQGYEQYF
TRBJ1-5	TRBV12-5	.	CASGLRGPAPWGDTSNQPQHF
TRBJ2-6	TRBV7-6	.	CASSPVVLSGANVLTF
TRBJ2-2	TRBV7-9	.	CASSPTVELFF
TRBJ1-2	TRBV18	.	CASSPPSIQGYTF
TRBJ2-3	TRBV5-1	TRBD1	CASSPGTGGEVTQYF
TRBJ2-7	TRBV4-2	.	CASSPWRRSGEQYF
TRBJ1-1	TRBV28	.	CASSITGRTEAFF
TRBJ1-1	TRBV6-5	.	CASSYSGRMNTEAFF
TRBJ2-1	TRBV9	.	CASSRDSLSSYNEQFF
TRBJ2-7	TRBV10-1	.	CASSIRRGEQYF
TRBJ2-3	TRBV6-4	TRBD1	CASSDSAIRDRGTDTQYF
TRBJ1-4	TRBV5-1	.	CATKDTVGTNEKLFF
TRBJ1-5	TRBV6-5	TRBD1	CASRRQGGNQPQHF
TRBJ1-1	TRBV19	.	CASSIGGDTEAFF
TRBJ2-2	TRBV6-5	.	CASSFADRAGELFF
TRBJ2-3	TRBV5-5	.	CASSSGQLTDTQYF
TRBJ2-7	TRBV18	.	CASSPRSGSPYEQYF
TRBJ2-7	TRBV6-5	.	CASSPAGFHEQYF
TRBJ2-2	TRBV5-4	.	CASSPVRGGSTGELFF
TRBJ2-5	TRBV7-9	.	CASRVYEETQYF
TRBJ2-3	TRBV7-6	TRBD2	CASSWGLAVGTDTQYF
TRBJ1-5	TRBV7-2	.	CASSLAGDQPQHF